This entry concerns a single TCR beta chain. This clonotype was observed a few times. Its antigen is unknown. Base qualities are missing; no much larger clone stands one base away. Synthesis of TCR cDNA relied on 5'RACE template switching, a step that introduced a universal primer site along with unique molecular identifiers. Priming of cDNA synthesis was performed from both the TCR alpha and TCR beta constant segments. Library amplification involved two PCR steps, and the second step added sample barcodes and sequencing adapters. Libraries were sequenced on Illumina HiSeq 2500 (2x100 bp) or NovaSeq (2x150 bp). The authors' analysis ran thus. MIGEC handled demultiplexing of reads and collapsing into UMI consensus sequences, while MiXCR performed V(D)J alignment. Clonotypes responding to the vaccine were identified with edgeR on replicate PBMC samples, with the criteria of FDR below 0.01 and a log2 fold change above 5 up to day 15. Each bulk clonotype received a CD4 or CD8 identity based on whether the sequenced CD4 or CD8 repertoire contained that clonotype at higher abundance. Through fastp at Q25 and MiXCR, TCRdb rebuilt clones from the public reads, retaining in-frame beta chains. When rows share a CDR3 protein, they turn into one entry using the most common DNA and genes. None of the V and J calls come from the authors' own analysis; TCRdb made them. This sample has hundreds of thousands of distinct CDR3 sequences in its table, and 10% to 15% of those were observed once. The top ten clonotypes cover about 15% of the sample.

This specimen's treatment or condition label, interpreted: live attenuated yellow fever vaccine strain. Two biological replicates of bulk PBMCs were collected at each blood-draw timepoint. A standard Ficoll-Paque protocol was used to isolate PBMCs from peripheral blood. TriZol was used to extract RNA from bulk PBMCs, CD4 and CD8 fractions, and dextramer-positive and dextramer-negative fractions. This record belongs to a study of T cells after yellow fever vaccination (dated by TCRdb to about 2019). Context from the whole study: The SMART-Seq v4 Ultra Low Input RNA kit was used to prepare libraries from fractions with low cell numbers. Bulk TCR alpha and beta repertoires were sequenced longitudinally to track T-cell clones before and after primary and booster YFV17D yellow fever vaccination. Two healthy male donors, one aged 18 to 30 and one aged 30 to 40 years, made up the cohort. Blood samples were taken at several timepoints before and after primary and secondary immunization, and bulk PBMC replicates and cell subsets were isolated.

What the study reported, not specific to this receptor: After the booster, most of the clones that had expanded following primary vaccination were detected again (approximately 96% of CD4 and roughly 90% of CD8), which suggests that memory was broadly maintained. Compared with the primary T-cell response, the secondary T-cell response was weaker but faster, peaking on day 5 rather than day 15. Computational filtering was required because FACS-sorted repertoires could contain abundant contaminating clonotypes from the bulk population. A small share of clonotypes occurred in both CD4 and CD8 compartments, likely arising from convergent recombination. Because only a couple of donors were included in the study, the extent to which the findings can be generalized is limited.

This TCR was recovered from a man aged 25 to 45 who received the YFV17D yellow fever vaccine. The sample in question was PBMCs, obtained on the day of the yellow fever booster vaccination.

The CDR3 amino acid sequence is: CASSRSEVRQASTNEKLFF. The DNA reads TGTGCCAGCAGTCGTTCTGAGGTCCGGCAGGCCTCAACTAATGAAAAACTGTTTTTT. Recombination connected TRBV6-1 to TRBJ1-4; the D gene cannot be named for sure. According to the germline V gene, CDR1 reads MNHNS and CDR2 reads SASEGT. The CDR3 contains 19 residues, cysteine and phenylalanine counted. The DNA shown is the 57-base CDR3, in frame from base 1. The junction carries 22 bases between V and J, which are trimmed by 5 bases and 0 bases respectively.